Listed below are T cell receptor beta chains from one sample, sequenced in a study of cytomegalovirus exposure and HLA in healthy donors. The repertoire was sequenced with immunoSEQ multiplex PCR; TCRdb's copy has only in-frame clones and lacks some. The sample lists over 35,000 clones, approximately 63% occurring once. Input material: PBMCs. Every receptor here comes from a man aged 40-50 years in good health and CMV-seronegative. Both conserved end residues are part of each CDR3. D genes are given only for firm matches. Expanded clones get a size class; other rows say once, few or many, or leave the size out.

>.|TRBV9|TRBJ1-4|.
CASSGSEGDEKLFF
TGTGCCAGCAGCGGTTCCGAGGGTGATGAAAAACTGTTTTTT
>TRBD1|TRBV7-2|TRBJ2-2|once
CASSLDRVTGELFF
TGTGCCAGCAGCTTGGACAGGGTCACCGGGGAGCTGTTTTTT
>TRBD1|TRBV4-3|TRBJ2-7|.
CASSQDLQGALEQYF
TGCGCCAGCAGCCAAGACCTACAGGGGGCTCTCGAGCAGTACTTC
>.|TRBV6-1|TRBJ1-5|.
CASSAGTINQPQHF
TGTGCCAGCAGTGCCGGGACAATCAATCAGCCCCAGCATTTT
>.|TRBV7-2|TRBJ2-5|few
CASSLGGGRETQYF
TGTGCCAGCAGCCTAGGGGGGGGCAGAGAGACCCAGTACTTC
>.|TRBV7-8|TRBJ1-5|few
CASSLDSGVQPQHF
TGTGCCAGCAGCTTAGACTCCGGGGTTCAGCCCCAGCATTTT
>.|TRBV6-1|TRBJ1-4|few
CASSDPHRANEKLFF
TGTGCCAGCAGTGACCCCCACAGGGCGAATGAAAAACTGTTTTTT
>TRBD1|TRBV6-5|TRBJ1-1|.
CASSLGQGVGAEAFF
TGTGCCAGCAGCTTAGGACAGGGGGTCGGGGCTGAAGCTTTCTTT
>TRBD1|TRBV5-1|TRBJ2-3|.
CASSAGQGPSTDTQYF
TGCGCCAGCAGCGCCGGACAGGGCCCAAGCACAGATACGCAGTATTTT
>TRBD2|TRBV6-5|TRBJ2-1|.
CASSGGTSGVNEQFF
TGTGCCAGCAGTGGCGGGACTAGCGGGGTCAATGAGCAGTTCTTC
>TRBD1|TRBV7-3|TRBJ1-6|.
CASSSTGGSPLHF
TGTGCCAGCAGCTCGACAGGGGGTTCACCCCTCCACTTT
>TRBD1|TRBV5-6|TRBJ2-7|few
CASSDRAAWGEQYF
TGTGCCAGCAGCGACAGGGCCGCCTGGGGCGAGCAGTACTTC
>.|TRBV6-5|TRBJ1-2|.
CASSYSTQVYGYTF
TGTGCCAGCAGTTACTCGACCCAGGTCTATGGCTACACCTTC
>.|TRBV7-8|TRBJ2-5|.
CASSLDTSRETQYF
TGTGCCAGCAGCTTAGATACTAGTCGGGAGACCCAGTACTTC
>TRBD1|TRBV18|TRBJ1-5|few
CASSQTGDQPQHF
TGTGCCAGCTCACAAACAGGGGATCAGCCCCAGCATTTT
>TRBD1|TRBV7-2|TRBJ1-5|.
CASSSQGSQPQHF
TGTGCCAGCAGCTCACAGGGGTCGCAGCCCCAGCATTTT
>.|TRBV29-1|TRBJ2-2|.
CSVEGGRNTGELFF
TGCAGCGTTGAAGGCGGTAGGAACACCGGGGAGCTGTTTTTT
>TRBD1|TRBV7-6|TRBJ2-2|.
CASSWNRGAGTGELFF
TGTGCCAGCAGCTGGAACAGGGGCGCGGGCACCGGGGAGCTGTTTTTT
>.|TRBV30|TRBJ2-7|.
CAWSVPGGGGGYEQYF
TGTGCCTGGAGTGTACCCGGGGGAGGGGGGGGCTACGAGCAGTACTTC
>.|TRBV7-9|TRBJ1-1|.
CASSFGTVRAFF
TGTGCCAGCAGCTTCGGGACTGTGCGAGCTTTCTTT
>TRBD2|TRBV18|TRBJ2-7|.
CASSPREDYEQYF
TGTGCCAGCTCACCCCGGGAGGACTACGAGCAGTACTTC
>.|TRBV18|TRBJ1-1|.
CASSPGKNTEAFF
TGTGCCAGCTCACCGGGCAAGAACACTGAAGCTTTCTTT
>.|TRBV2|TRBJ2-7|.
CASSEDRHHEQYF
TGTGCCAGCAGTGAAGACAGGCACCACGAGCAGTACTTC
>TRBD2|TRBV4-2|TRBJ2-5|once
CASSQVGGLVQETQYF
TGTGCCAGCAGCCAAGTGGGAGGACTAGTCCAAGAGACCCAGTACTTC
>TRBD1|TRBV6-5|TRBJ2-1|.
CASIKQGATFDEQFF
TGTGCCAGCATCAAACAGGGGGCAACCTTCGATGAGCAGTTCTTC
>.|TRBV7-9|TRBJ1-1|.
CASSFGGRTEAFF
TGTGCCAGCAGCTTCGGGGGAAGGACTGAAGCTTTCTTT